The clone carrying this T cell receptor (beta chain) occurred a few times. The antigen remains undetermined. This entry comes from a study of cytomegalovirus exposure and HLA in healthy donors. Use of 60 Vbeta and 13 Jbeta primers characterized the PCR. Repertoires were generated with immunoSEQ multiplex PCR, while TCRdb's copy carries only in-frame clones and drops some. Among around 190,000 clones, about four fifths were seen once, and the ten largest hold 2.9%. Broader study findings: There were three CMV-associated chains whose specificity for CMV antigens was confirmed in vitro. The study flagged 150 to 200 TCR beta chains as cytomegalovirus-associated.

V lost 5 bases, J lost 5 bases, and 5 bases stayed unmatched. The CDR3 extends over 14 amino acids. In germline, CDR1 is MGHRA, CDR2 YSYEKL. The genes are TRBV4-1 and TRBJ2-2; 7 nucleotides agree with TRBD1. This TCR came from a female donor in good health and CMV-seronegative. The sample comprised PBMCs. CDR3 DNA: TGCGCCAGCAGCTCCAGACAGGGAACCGGGGAGCTGTTTTTT. Its translation: CASSSRQGTGELFF.